This passage covers 6 T cell receptor beta chains from one sample sequenced in a study of OX40 agonist ivuxolimab in advanced cancers. Profiled with immunoSEQ multiplex PCR; TCRdb holds only in-frame clones, not every one. The sample holds about 64,000 clones, around 93% seen once. Specimen: CD4+ or CD8+ T cells sorted from blood, collected in a trial of the OX40 agonist ivuxolimab. All receptors derive from an adult with an advanced solid tumor such as melanoma, head and neck, liver or kidney cancer.

V is TRBV11-3 and J is TRBJ2-3; 14 bases align to TRBD2. CDR1 is SGHNT and CDR2 is YENEEA in the germline V gene. This CDR3 has 16 amino acids. Trimming at V came to 5 bases and at J to 4 bases, leaving 5 bases not matched to a gene. Here the CDR3 DNA reads TGTGCCAGCAGCCCGGGACTAGCGGGAGTGGCAGATACGCAGTATTTT. Its protein product is CASSPGLAGVADTQYF.

The chain carries TRBV7-2 and TRBJ2-2; the match to TRBD2 covers 13 bases. CDR3 length equals 17 residues. From germline, CDR1 is SGHTA and CDR2 FQGNSA. Trimming removed 4 bases from V and 4 bases from J; junction bases left unmatched: 6. Written as DNA, the CDR3 is TGTGCCAGCAGCTCCCCTGGACTAGCGGGAGTCACCGGGGAGCTGTTTTTT. This gives the protein CASSSPGLAGVTGELFF.

The rearrangement links TRBV7-8 to TRBJ2-1; either TRBD1 or TRBD2 may fit D (5 bases each). Germline CDR1 is SGHVS and CDR2 is FQNEAQ. V was trimmed by 5 bases and J by 9 bases, leaving 14 bases between them. This CDR3 is 13 amino acids long. The CDR3 DNA reads TGTGCCAGCAGCCCCGGACTGCAGGGTGAGCAGTTCTTC. This gives the protein CASSPGLQGEQFF. Variable domain in full (rest from reference TRBV7-8 and TRBJ2-1): GAGVSQSPRYKVAKRGQDVALRCDPISGHVSLFWYQQALGQGPEFLTYFQNEAQLDKSGLPSDRFFAERPEGSVSTLKIQRTQQEDSAVYLCASSPGLQGEQFFGPGTRLTVL.

The rearrangement joins TRBV19 to TRBJ2-5; D possibly corresponds to TRBD1 (5 bases). CDR1 and CDR2 (germline): LNHDA, SQIVND (reference sequence). V lost 8 bases to trimming and J lost 2 bases, with 15 bases between them. CDR3 size: 14 residues. The CDR3 coding sequence is TGTGCCAGTCGACCTCAAAGGGGTCAAGAGACCCAGTACTTC. Residues: CASRPQRGQETQYF.

This clone was seen a single time. The chain is built from TRBV4-1 and TRBJ2-7; D gene ambiguous. The CDR3 sequence is 14 residues long. CDR1 and CDR2 (germline): MGHRA, YSYEKL. Trimming took off 4 bases at V and 3 bases at J, with 13 bases between the two ends. The CDR3 spells CASSRKEHFYEQYF. DNA for the CDR3: TGCGCCAGCAGCCGAAAGGAGCATTTCTACGAGCAGTACTTC.

The chain carries TRBV28 and TRBJ1-2; tentatively, D is TRBD1 (5 bases). The germline CDR1 and CDR2 sequences are MDHEN and SYDVKM. V shed 2 bases and J shed 2 bases, with 6 bases lying between them. The CDR3 sequence is 13 residues long. CDR3 nucleotides: TGTGCCAGCAGTTTAGCAGGGAACTATGGCTACACCTTC. This translates into CASSLAGNYGYTF.